The 30 T cell receptor beta chains below come from one sample, sequenced in a study of Ad26.COV2.S vaccination and SARS-CoV-2 variants. Treatment described: some 20 received Ad26.COV2.S at low or high dose, single or two shots; about 5 received placebo; per-sample allocation not given. On day 63 after the first injection, vaccine and placebo recipients gave samples. Measured with immunoSEQ multiplex PCR; TCRdb has only the in-frame clones, and not every one. The sample holds about 400,000 clones, roughly four fifths seen once. The specimen was peripheral blood, collected in a trial of Ad26.COV2.S vaccine versus placebo. Every receptor here comes from a person between 18 and 60 years old who received the Ad26.COV2.S COVID-19 vaccine or a placebo.

This clone was detected once. The chain combines TRBV7-9 with TRBJ2-5; possibly TRBD2 for D (6 bases). Deletions cut 5 bases from V and 1 base from J, with 17 bases between. This CDR3 contains 16 residues. Germline loops: CDR1 SEHNR, CDR2 FQNEAQ (reference sequence). CDR3 amino acids: CASSPRRVSVQETQYF. Written as DNA, the CDR3 is TGTGCCAGCAGCCCTAGGAGGGTTAGCGTCCAAGAGACCCAGTACTTC.

The J gene is TRBJ2-5, the V gene TRBV15; D is tentatively TRBD1 or TRBD2 (6 bases each). This CDR3 region has 13 residues. Per germline, CDR1 LNHNV and CDR2 YYDKDF (reference sequence). V dropped 3 bases and J dropped 9 bases, with 14 bases sitting between them. The CDR3 nucleotides read TGTGCCACCAGCAGTAGGGGGGCAAGGGCCCAGTACTTC. Protein sequence: CATSSRGARAQYF.

V is TRBV18 and J is TRBJ2-7, with D unclear. Germline CDR1 reads KGHSH; CDR2 reads LQKENI. Trimming shortened V by 4 bases and J by 2 bases, and 3 bases separated the two germline ends. This CDR3 is 11 amino acids long. This CDR3 reads CASSLAYEQYF. CDR3 DNA: TGTGCCAGCTCACTCGCCTACGAGCAGTACTTC.

The chain carries TRBV6-5 and TRBJ1-2, with no clear D. Germline loops: CDR1 MNHEY, CDR2 SVGAGI. The CDR3 loop spans 14 amino acids. V was cut by 5 bases and J by 4 bases, with 14 bases left in between. The CDR3 DNA reads as TGTGCCAGCAGTACTGGACCGGTCCCCTATGGCTACACCTTC. Protein sequence: CASSTGPVPYGYTF.

J is TRBJ2-1 and V is TRBV9, with D perhaps matching TRBD2 (6 bases). V was cut by 5 bases and J by 0 bases, with 15 bases left in between. CDR1 is SGDLS, CDR2 YYNGEE, per germline. CDR3 size: 16 residues. The CDR3 coding sequence is TGTGCCAGCAGTTCAAGGGGCGGGATCTCCTACAATGAGCAGTTCTTC. Amino acids: CASSSRGGISYNEQFF.

The rearrangement joins TRBV27 to TRBJ2-7; D tentatively reads TRBD1 or TRBD2 (6 bases each). The V gene lost 3 bases and the J gene lost 1 base, with 13 bases spanning the gap. The CDR3 loop spans 15 amino acids. Looked up from germline, CDR1 is MNHEY and CDR2 is SMNVEV (reference sequence). This CDR3 reads CASSFFPGASYEQYF. The CDR3 DNA is TGTGCCAGCAGTTTTTTCCCGGGGGCATCCTACGAGCAGTACTTC.

The gene calls are TRBV29-1 and TRBJ2-5, with 7 positions matching TRBD1. Germline V gives CDR1 SQVTM, CDR2 ANQGSEA. The CDR3 covers 13 residues. V lost 8 bases, J lost 1 base, and 7 bases stayed unmatched. This CDR3 reads CSIPGQFQETQYF. CDR3 DNA sequence: TGCAGCATCCCGGGACAGTTCCAAGAGACCCAGTACTTC.

The rearrangement joins TRBV15 to TRBJ1-2; the D is unclear. Per the germline V gene, CDR1 is LNHNV and CDR2 is YYDKDF (reference sequence). The ends were cut back, 1 base at V and 6 bases at J, with 9 bases in the middle. This CDR3 is built from 13 residues. The CDR3 reads CATSRARLNGYTF. The CDR3 region has the DNA TGTGCCACCAGCAGAGCCAGACTCAATGGCTACACCTTC.

CDR3 in DNA: TGTGCCAGCAGCGCGTTAGGGACAGCCGTTCGCACTGAAGCTTTCTTT. Residues: CASSALGTAVRTEAFF. The chain couples TRBV9 to TRBJ1-1, with 7 bases aligning to TRBD1. V gave up 3 bases and J gave up 4 bases; unmatched junction bases: 12. The CDR3 sequence is 16 residues long. The V gene's germline CDR1 is SGDLS and CDR2 YYNGEE. Combining the CDR3 with reference TRBV9 and TRBJ1-1 gives the whole variable domain DSGVTQTPKHLITATGQRVTLRCSPRSGDLSVYWYQQSLDQGLQFLIQYYNGEERAKGNILERFSAQQFPDLHSELNLSSLELGDSALYFCASSALGTAVRTEAFFGQGTRLTVV.

The J gene is TRBJ1-2, the V gene TRBV5-1; TRBD1 is a possible D gene (5 bases). The V end was cut by 0 bases, the J end by 7 bases, with 22 bases between. The CDR3 has 17 amino acids. Germline CDR1 is SGHRS and CDR2 is YFSETQ. CDR3 protein: CASSLAPGGYGSVGYTF. The CDR3 DNA follows: TGCGCCAGCAGCTTGGCCCCTGGGGGGTATGGGAGCGTTGGCTACACCTTC.

V gene TRBV30 combines with J gene TRBJ2-5; TRBD2 is a possible D gene (6 bases). The CDR3 covers 14 residues. V was clipped by 5 bases and J by 4 bases, with 17 bases between them. In germline, CDR1 is GTSNPN, CDR2 SVGIG (reference sequence). CDR3 sequence (DNA): TGTGCCTGGTCGTTCACGGCGGGACGAGAGACCCAGTACTTC. As protein: CAWSFTAGRETQYF.

V usage is TRBV5-3 and J usage is TRBJ1-4; D is ambiguous. TRBV5-3 falls under the ORF class, with uncertain function. The CDR3 has 13 amino acids. V was trimmed by 4 bases and J by 8 bases, leaving 12 bases between them. DNA of the CDR3: TGTGCCAGAAGCCCCGGGCGAGAGGAAAAACTGTTTTTT. This codes for CARSPGREEKLFF.

Concerning this clone: The same CDR3 arises from other DNA sequences in this sample as well. J is TRBJ1-1 and V is TRBV6-2 or TRBV6-3, with TRBD1 matching 9 bases. The CDR3 runs 14 residues. Germline V gives CDR1 MNHEY, CDR2 SVGEGT. With 6 bases clipped from V and 3 bases from J, the junction kept 5 bases outside the gene matches. The CDR3 sequence is CASSSTGGDTEAFF. CDR3 DNA: TGTGCCAGCAGCTCGACAGGGGGGGACACTGAAGCTTTCTTT.

The gene calls are TRBV6-5 and TRBJ1-5; perhaps TRBD1 as D (6 bases). CDR1 and CDR2 from the germline V gene are MNHEY and SVGAGI. Trimming cost V 0 bases and J 2 bases, with 11 bases left between them. This CDR3 region has 16 residues. CDR3 DNA sequence: TGTGCCAGCAGTTACTCGGGTCCAGGGGGCAATCAGCCCCAGCATTTT. As protein: CASSYSGPGGNQPQHF.

This clone has a handful of counts. V usage is TRBV18 and J usage is TRBJ2-7; 10 nucleotides match TRBD1. Germline CDR1 reads KGHSH; CDR2 reads LQKENI. The CDR3 is 13 amino acids. The V and J ends lost 3 bases and 5 bases, in that order; junction bases with no gene match: 1. For the CDR3, the DNA is TGTGCCAGCTCACCTGGGACAGGGGACGAGCAGTACTTC. Protein sequence: CASSPGTGDEQYF.

V is TRBV7-2 and J is TRBJ1-2; 9 bases map to TRBD1. CDR3 length equals 15 residues. CDR1 and CDR2 from the germline V gene are SGHTA and FQGNSA. Trimming removed 5 bases from V and 2 bases from J; junction bases left unmatched: 6. This CDR3 is CASSRTGTGNYGYTF. The CDR3 coding sequence is TGTGCCAGCAGCCGGACCGGGACAGGGAACTATGGCTACACCTTC.

CDR3 protein: CASSDLSPGTGNEKLFF. The CDR3, as DNA: TGTGCCAGCAGTGACCTGAGCCCCGGGACAGGGAATGAAAAACTGTTTTTT. J is TRBJ1-4 and V is TRBV2; 9 bases align to TRBD1. The junction had 10 bases not matched to a gene; V was cut back by 3 bases and J by 5 bases. Germline CDR1 SNHLY, CDR2 FYNNEI. This CDR3 contains 17 residues.

The V call is TRBV6-1, the J call TRBJ2-5, with D perhaps matching TRBD2 (7 bases). The CDR3 consists of 15 residues. V lost 1 base to trimming and J lost 2 bases, with 11 bases between them. CDR1 and CDR2 from the germline V gene are MNHNS and SASEGT. The CDR3 DNA reads as TGTGCCAGCAGTGAAGTTGGGGGGGCGCAAGAGACCCAGTACTTC. Translating gives CASSEVGGAQETQYF.

The V call is TRBV5-1, the J call TRBJ2-1; TRBD2 aligns across 9 bases. V shed 2 bases and J 5 bases; nucleotides not matched to a gene: 8. Germline CDR1 and CDR2: SGHRS and YFSETQ. The CDR3 consists of 16 residues. Here the CDR3 DNA reads TGCGCCAGCAGCTTTCTAGAGGCTAGCGGGGACAATGAGCAGTTCTTC. This translates into CASSFLEASGDNEQFF.

The chain couples TRBV29-1 to TRBJ1-1; D is undetermined. CDR1 is SQVTM, CDR2 ANQGSEA, per germline. The CDR3 runs 10 residues. V was clipped by 6 bases and J by 7 bases, with 9 bases between them. The CDR3 loop reads CSVKTVEAFF. The DNA of the CDR3 is TGCAGCGTGAAGACGGTTGAAGCTTTCTTT.

This clone was recorded only once. The gene calls are TRBV4-1 and TRBJ1-4; 9 bases map to TRBD1. The germline V gene encodes CDR1 MGHRA and CDR2 YSYEKL. With 5 bases clipped from V and 0 bases from J, the junction kept 7 bases outside the gene matches. This CDR3 comprises 17 residues. The CDR3 coding sequence is TGCGCCAGCAGCATCGGGACAGGGAGGACAACTAATGAAAAACTGTTTTTT. Residues: CASSIGTGRTTNEKLFF.

This chain uses TRBV4-1 with TRBJ2-1; 9 nucleotides agree with TRBD2. In germline, CDR1 is MGHRA, CDR2 YSYEKL. The V gene end was trimmed by 6 bases and the J gene end by 0 bases; junction bases not matched to a gene: 3. This CDR3 region has 15 residues. The CDR3 DNA reads TGCGCCAGCAGTTCTAGCGGGAACTCCTACAATGAGCAGTTCTTC. Its protein product is CASSSSGNSYNEQFF.

The chain combines TRBV5-8 with TRBJ1-5; D is possibly TRBD1 (5 bases). Germline-derived CDR1 and CDR2 are SGHTS and YDEGEE. The CDR3 has 17 amino acids. With 4 bases removed from V and 0 bases from J, the gap between germline ends came to 17 bases. DNA of the CDR3: TGTGCCAGCAGCCTCTCTATGACAGATTATAGCAATCAGCCCCAGCATTTT. Translation gives CASSLSMTDYSNQPQHF.

This chain links TRBV19 with TRBJ1-5, with 7 positions matching TRBD1. Germline V CDR1 and CDR2: LNHDA, SQIVND (reference sequence). This CDR3 has 15 amino acids. Trimming removed 3 bases from V and 4 bases from J; junction bases left unmatched: 6. CDR3 coding DNA: TGTGCCAGTAGTATCCGGGACAGTCATAATCAGCCCCAGCATTTT. Its protein is CASSIRDSHNQPQHF.

The V and J genes are TRBV27 and TRBJ1-1; 7 nucleotides match TRBD1. Looked up from germline, CDR1 is MNHEY and CDR2 is SMNVEV (reference sequence). CDR3 length: 14 residues. The V and J ends lost 4 bases and 7 bases, in that order; junction bases with no gene match: 9. The CDR3 DNA follows: TGTGCCAGCAGTTCGGGACAGCTGTCCTTTGAAGCTTTCTTT. Translating it yields CASSSGQLSFEAFF.

This clone was seen a handful of times. This rearrangement joins TRBV20-1 to TRBJ2-7; TRBD1 might be the D (6 bases). The germline V gene has CDR1 DFQATT and CDR2 SNEGSKA (reference sequence). The CDR3 spans 12 residues. V shed 5 bases and J shed 2 bases, with 10 bases lying between them. CDR3: CSACGQTYEQYF. In nucleotides, the CDR3 is TGCAGTGCTTGTGGACAGACCTACGAGCAGTACTTC.

The chain has TRBV18 and TRBJ1-3; D unresolved. Trimming cost V 3 bases and J 0 bases, with 9 bases left between them. This CDR3 contains 15 residues. In germline, CDR1 is KGHSH, CDR2 LQKENI. The CDR3 spells CASSPLKASGNTIYF. CDR3 in DNA: TGTGCCAGCTCACCGTTAAAAGCCTCTGGAAACACCATATATTTT.

The V call is TRBV24-1, the J call TRBJ1-1, with 7 nucleotides matching TRBD1. Germline loops: CDR1 KGHDR, CDR2 SFDVKD. The CDR3 consists of 15 residues. Trimming cost V 4 bases and J 2 bases; bases outside gene matches: 6. DNA for the CDR3: TGTGCCACCAGTGACTGGGAGGGGGCCAACACTGAAGCTTTCTTT. It translates to CATSDWEGANTEAFF.

The sample holds many counts of this clone. The V and J genes are TRBV14 and TRBJ1-1; maybe TRBD1 (5 bases). CDR3 length: 13 amino acids. Per the germline V gene, CDR1 is SGHDN and CDR2 is FVKESK. Trimming cost V 1 base and J 12 bases, with 15 bases left between them. In DNA, the CDR3 is TGTGCCAGCAGCCAAGCGCTGCAGGGTAGAACTTTCTTT. This sequence encodes CASSQALQGRTFF.

The gene calls are TRBV20-1 and TRBJ2-1; D perhaps matches TRBD1 (5 bases). CDR3 length: 11 residues. Germline assignment: CDR1 DFQATT and CDR2 SNEGSKA (reference sequence). V dropped 8 bases and J dropped 4 bases, with 9 bases sitting between them. The CDR3 nucleotides read TGCAGTCTCGACAGTTACAATGAGCAGTTCTTC. This encodes CSLDSYNEQFF.